This entry lists 25 T cell receptor beta chains sequenced from one sample in a study of molecular identifiers for immune sequencing clone quantification. TCRdb recomputed calls from the PCR reads with MiXCR, one row per CDR3 protein. The sample contains hundreds of thousands of distinct CDR3 sequences, about a quarter of which appear only once. The sample was naive CD8+ T cells from blood, with Jurkat cell RNA spiked in. Documented subset: FACS-sorted CD8+CD4-CCR7+CD45RA+ naive T cells. The receptors come from a human donor in good health. Some libraries in this study had Jurkat cell RNA spiked in.

This clonotype was seen many times. The chain has TRBV5-6 and TRBJ2-7; D is uncertain. Deletions cut 4 bases from V and 7 bases from J, with 12 bases between. Germline V gene sequence: CDR1 SGHDT, CDR2 YYEEEE. The CDR3 has 12 residues. In nucleotides, the CDR3 is TGTGCCAGCAGCGACGGGCTACGAGAGCAGTACTTC. Translation gives CASSDGLREQYF.

V gene TRBV29-1 combines with J gene TRBJ1-2; 8 bases line up with TRBD1. Germline V gene data show CDR1 as SQVTM and CDR2 as ANQGSEA. The CDR3 runs to 13 residues. The trim removed 7 bases at V and 2 bases at J, leaving 6 bases unmatched. CDR3 in DNA: TGCAGCGGCGAGACAGGGGAGAACTATGGCTACACCTTC. Encoded protein: CSGETGENYGYTF.

The chain recombines TRBV7-9 with TRBJ2-2, with D hard to call. Germline CDR1 SEHNR, CDR2 FQNEAQ (reference sequence). The CDR3 consists of 14 residues. Trimming left V 5 bases short and J 1 base short, with 8 bases between. Here the CDR3 DNA reads TGTGCCAGCAGCCGAAATGAGAACACCGGGGAGCTGTTTTTT. Translation gives CASSRNENTGELFF.

A word on this clonotype: Since a much larger clone is just one base distant, this may be a read error. The chain couples TRBV5-1 to TRBJ2-3; D remains ambiguous. CDR1 is SGHRS and CDR2 is YFSETQ in the germline V gene. The CDR3 is 16 residues long. The CDR3 sequence: CASSPTSLDRTDTQYF. As DNA, the CDR3 is TGCGCCAGCAGCCCGACCTCCCTAGACCGCACCGATACGCAGTATTTT.

In its sample, this clonotype was seen many times. This chain connects TRBV6-6 to TRBJ1-1; D uncertain. The V end lost 2 bases, the J end lost 4 bases, and 8 bases lay between the germline ends. The CDR3 sequence is 13 residues long. Germline V gene lookup returns CDR1 MNHNY and CDR2 SVGAGI (reference sequence). The CDR3 is CASSYALGTEAFF. DNA of the CDR3: TGTGCCAGCAGTTACGCTCTGGGCACTGAAGCTTTCTTT.

As concerns this clonotype: One end of the junction is discordant with germline, which a read error may explain. The V gene is TRBV7-6, the J gene TRBJ2-6, with a possible D match to TRBD1 (5 bases). The CDR3 has 13 residues. The germline V gene has CDR1 SGHVS and CDR2 FNYEAQ. The DNA of the CDR3 is TGTGCCAGCGGGCCCTCTGGGGCCAACGTCCCGACTTTC. Translated, it gives CASGPSGANVPTF.

This clonotype was counted ten times or more. The rearrangement joins TRBV28 to TRBJ2-3; D gene ambiguous. The CDR3 has 16 residues. Germline-derived CDR1 and CDR2 are MDHEN and SYDVKM. V dropped 3 bases and J dropped 4 bases, with 17 bases sitting between them. DNA for the CDR3: TGTGCCAGCAGTTTTTTAGCCCGCACTTTCGCAGATACGCAGTATTTT. Amino acids: CASSFLARTFADTQYF.

This chain joins TRBV19 and TRBJ1-5; D is unresolved. Germline assignment: CDR1 LNHDA and CDR2 SQIVND (reference sequence). The CDR3 consists of 14 residues. V gave up 3 bases and J gave up 0 bases, with 6 bases separating them. The CDR3 DNA sequence: TGTGCCAGTAGTATCGGGAATAGCAATCAGCCCCAGCATTTT. Translating gives CASSIGNSNQPQHF.

The chain joins TRBV18 to TRBJ2-3; a possible D gene is TRBD2 (6 bases). From germline, CDR1 is KGHSH and CDR2 LQKENI. The CDR3 runs to 16 residues. Between the trimmed V and J ends, which lost 4 bases and 4 bases, there was a span of 18 bases. The CDR3 DNA reads TGTGCCAGCTCACGGCCGGGACTCGGAGGCGCAGATACGCAGTATTTT. Translated, it gives CASSRPGLGGADTQYF. Full variable domain (missing parts from reference TRBV18 and TRBJ2-3): NAGVMQNPRHLVRRRGQEARLRCSPMKGHSHVYWYRQLPEEGLKFMVYLQKENIIDESGMPKERFSAEFPKEGPSILRIQQVVRGDSAAYFCASSRPGLGGADTQYFGPGTRLTVL.

V gene TRBV12-5 combines with J gene TRBJ1-5; D is ambiguous. CDR1 and CDR2 from the germline V gene are LGHNT and FRNRAP. The V end was cut by 1 base, the J end by 3 bases, with 22 bases between. The CDR3 contains 19 residues. Written as DNA, the CDR3 is TGTGCTAGTGGTTTGGGTATCTCCGTCCAATCACTTATCAATCAGCCCCAGCATTTT. Translating gives CASGLGISVQSLINQPQHF. Variable domain in full (rest from reference TRBV12-5 and TRBJ1-5): DARVTQTPRHKVTEMGQEVTMRCQPILGHNTVFWYRQTMMQGLELLAYFRNRAPLDDSGMPKDRFSAEMPDATLATLKIQPSEPRDSAVYFCASGLGISVQSLINQPQHFGDGTRLSIL.

Remarks on this clonotype: One end of the junction fails to match germline, which may point to a read error. The rearrangement links TRBV28 to TRBJ1-5; TRBD1 agrees at 7 bases. The CDR3 is 14 amino acids. From germline, CDR1 is MDHEN and CDR2 SYDVKM. The CDR3 DNA is TGTGCCAGTCACTGGGACAGTGGCAATCAGCCCCTGCATTTT. Translation: CASHWDSGNQPLHF.

V and J are TRBV29-1 and TRBJ1-1, with D uncertain. The germline V gene has CDR1 SQVTM and CDR2 ANQGSEA. The CDR3 covers 11 residues. The V end lost 3 bases, the J end lost 11 bases, and 13 bases lay between the germline ends. The CDR3, as DNA: TGCAGCGTTGACGGAGCCCCCCAGGCTTTCTTT. Its protein is CSVDGAPQAFF. Together with reference TRBV29-1 and TRBJ1-1, the CDR3 gives the full variable domain: SAVISQKPSRDICQRGTSLTIQCQVDSQVTMMFWYRQQPGQSLTLIATANQGSEATYESGFVIDKFPISRPNLTFSTLTVSNMSPEDSSIYLCSVDGAPQAFFGQGTRLTVV.

Turning to this clonotype: A read error is possible here, since a much larger clone lies one base away. J is TRBJ2-3 and V is TRBV6-5; 8 nucleotides align to TRBD2. This CDR3 region has 16 residues. CDR1 and CDR2 (germline): MNHEY, SVGAGI. Here the CDR3 DNA reads TGTTCCAGCAGTTACTCGTCCAGCGGGGGTGTAGATACGCAGTATTTT. It encodes CSSSYSSSGGVDTQYF.

This clonotype has just a few counts. The CDR3: CASSMTGSSGNTIYF. Written as DNA, the CDR3 is TGTGCCAGCAGCATGACAGGGAGCTCTGGAAACACCATATATTTT. The chain joins TRBV7-9 to TRBJ1-3, with 7 bases fitting TRBD1. The length of the CDR3 is 15 residues. CDR1 and CDR2 from the germline V gene are SEHNR and FQNEAQ (reference sequence). V trimming: 5 bases; J trimming: 0 bases; junction bases outside the gene matches: 4.

In its sample, this clonotype was seen many times. The genes are TRBV25-1 and TRBJ2-1; TRBD2 might be the D (7 bases). Germline V gene sequence: CDR1 MGHDK, CDR2 SYGVNS. V was trimmed by 7 bases and J by 3 bases, leaving 19 bases between them. This CDR3 has 16 residues. The CDR3 region has the DNA TGTGCCAGCACCGAAAGGGGGAGGGCCGGCTACAATGAGCAGTTCTTC. Translating it yields CASTERGRAGYNEQFF.

Regarding this clonotype: Just one base apart from a much larger clone, this may be a read error. The V and J genes are TRBV29-1 and TRBJ2-7; a possible D gene is TRBD2 (5 bases). Per the germline V gene, CDR1 is SQVTM and CDR2 is ANQGSEA. CDR3 length equals 14 residues. For the CDR3, the DNA is TGCAGCGTTGAAGATCCGGGGAGCTCCTACGGGCAGTACTTC. Translation gives CSVEDPGSSYGQYF.

This clonotype has at least ten counts. This chain uses TRBV29-1 with TRBJ2-4, with no clear D. This CDR3 contains 16 residues. CDR1 SQVTM and CDR2 ANQGSEA come from the germline V gene. The V and J ends lost 0 bases and 0 bases respectively, with 12 bases between them. CDR3 nucleotides: TGCAGCGTTGAAGATCTGGGCAGCTTAGCCAAAAACATTCAGTACTTC. This gives the protein CSVEDLGSLAKNIQYF. The full variable domain, in which reference TRBV29-1 and TRBJ2-4 provide the parts outside the CDR3, is SAVISQKPSRDICQRGTSLTIQCQVDSQVTMMFWYRQQPGQSLTLIATANQGSEATYESGFVIDKFPISRPNLTFSTLTVSNMSPEDSSIYLCSVEDLGSLAKNIQYFGAGTRLSVL.

This clonotype was found a few times. The chain is built from TRBV7-7 and TRBJ2-1; D is undetermined. Trimming stripped 5 bases from V and 6 bases from J, with 20 bases between. This CDR3 has 16 amino acids. CDR1 is SSHAT, CDR2 FNYEAQ, per germline (reference sequence). The CDR3 loop reads CASSATALAQFNEQFF. DNA for the CDR3: TGTGCCAGCAGCGCAACGGCCCTCGCTCAATTCAATGAGCAGTTCTTC.

A remark on this clonotype: This may arise from a read error, as a much more abundant clone is one base away. As the CDR3 is not closed by the conserved phenylalanine or tryptophan, this likely results from a read error. The chain links TRBV7-9 to TRBJ2-3; the D gene is possibly TRBD1 (6 bases). From germline, CDR1 is SEHNR and CDR2 FQNEAQ (reference sequence). This CDR3 has 13 amino acids. Deletions cut 6 bases from V and 6 bases from J, with 13 bases between. The CDR3: CASSPQGYDTQYL. The CDR3 nucleotides read TGTGCCAGCAGTCCACAGGGATATGATACGCAGTATCTT.

The V and J genes are TRBV27 and TRBJ1-1; D gene ambiguous. The V gene lost 8 bases and the J gene lost 10 bases, with 20 bases spanning the gap. CDR1 is MNHEY, CDR2 SMNVEV, per germline (reference sequence). This CDR3 has 13 amino acids. The CDR3 DNA sequence: TGTGCCAGCTCATCCCACCCCACGGGCGTAGCTTTCTTT. This codes for CASSSHPTGVAFF.

This chain links TRBV11-2 with TRBJ2-7, with TRBD1 identical over 7 bases. The CDR3 is 15 amino acids. With 0 bases clipped from V and 3 bases from J, the junction kept 5 bases outside the gene matches. Germline values: CDR1 SGHAT, CDR2 FQNNGV. CDR3 amino acids: CASSLEGTDGYEQYF. CDR3 sequence (DNA): TGTGCCAGCAGCTTAGAGGGGACAGACGGCTACGAGCAGTACTTC.

The sample holds many counts of this clonotype. The chain combines TRBV2 with TRBJ1-1; 9 bases are shared with TRBD1. The junction had 8 bases not matched to a gene; V was cut back by 2 bases and J by 1 base. This CDR3 contains 17 residues. From germline, CDR1 is SNHLY and CDR2 FYNNEI. CDR3 sequence: CASSEIGTGPRNTEAFF. CDR3 coding DNA: TGTGCCAGCAGTGAAATAGGGACAGGGCCGCGGAACACTGAAGCTTTCTTT.

As concerns this clonotype: The CDR3 does not close with the conserved phenylalanine or tryptophan, likely indicating a read error. Because the CDR3's place on the DNA is in doubt, the DNA is left out and the CDR3 is given as listed by TCRdb. The chain combines TRBV12-3 or TRBV12-4 with TRBJ2-3; TRBD1, the D gene given by the table, was not confirmed from the DNA. The CDR3 region is 11 residues in length, termini included. CDR3 residues: CASSAPGQEYL.

The rearrangement joins TRBV6-2 or TRBV6-3 to TRBJ2-7; 8 nucleotides agree with TRBD1. V was pared by 2 bases and J by 3 bases, with 3 bases of the junction left unmatched. Per germline, CDR1 MNHEY and CDR2 SVGEGT. The CDR3 is 14 residues long. CDR3 protein: CASSYPGGSYEQYF. The CDR3 nucleotides are TGTGCCAGCAGTTACCCAGGGGGCAGCTACGAGCAGTACTTC.

Remarks on this clonotype: A read error is likely, as this CDR3 ends without the conserved phenylalanine or tryptophan. The chain links TRBV24-1 to TRBJ2-1, with unresolved D. Germline CDR1 reads KGHDR; CDR2 reads SFDVKD. The CDR3 loop spans 14 amino acids. Trimming removed 4 bases at V and 5 bases at J, with 11 bases between. This chain's CDR3 is CATSDLSSHNEQFL. The DNA for the CDR3 is TGTGCCACCAGTGACCTTTCATCCCACAATGAGCAGTTCCTC.